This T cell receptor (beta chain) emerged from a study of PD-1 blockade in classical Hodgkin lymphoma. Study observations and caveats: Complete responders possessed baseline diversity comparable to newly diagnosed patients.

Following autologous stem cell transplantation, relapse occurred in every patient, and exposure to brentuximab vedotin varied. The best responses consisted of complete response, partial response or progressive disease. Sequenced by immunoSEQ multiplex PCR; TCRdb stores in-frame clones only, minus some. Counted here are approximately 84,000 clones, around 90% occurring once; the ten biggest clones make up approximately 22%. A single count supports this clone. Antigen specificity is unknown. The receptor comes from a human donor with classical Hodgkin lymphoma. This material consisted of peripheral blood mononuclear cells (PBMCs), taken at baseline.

The CDR3 loop reads CASSSRWTGGSEKLFF. The CDR3 coding sequence is TGTGCCAGCAGCTCGAGATGGACAGGGGGCTCCGAAAAACTGTTTTTT. The chain recombines TRBV5-6 with TRBJ1-4; 11 bases fit TRBD1. Germline values: CDR1 SGHDT, CDR2 YYEEEE. Trimming removed 3 bases from V and 8 bases from J; junction bases left unmatched: 9. The CDR3 consists of 16 residues.